This TCR beta chain was captured by sequencing in a study of CD8 T cells in ankylosing spondylitis. Study results and caveats: Enrichment of disease-linked clones was reportedly significant in matched ankylosing spondylitis synovial fluid. One TCR beta motif, made up of 7 or 8 highly homologous variants, appeared characteristic of ankylosing spondylitis blood. Those disease-linked clones were CD8+; they were also relatively rare in peripheral blood.

This clonotype was seen a few times. The antigen remains unidentified. The TCR beta libraries were generated through quantitative 5'-RACE incorporating molecular barcodes. TCRdb re-called the 5' RACE reads through MiXCR, storing one row per CDR3 protein. The profile shows about 240,000 distinct CDR3 sequences, 24% of them singletons. The source material was blood, either unsorted or a sorted T cell fraction (not recorded which). The clonotype comes from a male donor with ankylosing spondylitis or in good health (not recorded which).

The CDR3 nucleotides are TGCAGTGCTATAGACCAGAAGTGGTACACCGGGGAGCTGTTTTTT. Amino acids: CSAIDQKWYTGELFF. The V call is TRBV20-1, the J call TRBJ2-2; D unclear. Trimming pared 4 bases from V and 3 bases from J, leaving 15 bases between. CDR3 length: 15 amino acids. Germline V gives CDR1 DFQATT, CDR2 SNEGSKA (reference sequence).